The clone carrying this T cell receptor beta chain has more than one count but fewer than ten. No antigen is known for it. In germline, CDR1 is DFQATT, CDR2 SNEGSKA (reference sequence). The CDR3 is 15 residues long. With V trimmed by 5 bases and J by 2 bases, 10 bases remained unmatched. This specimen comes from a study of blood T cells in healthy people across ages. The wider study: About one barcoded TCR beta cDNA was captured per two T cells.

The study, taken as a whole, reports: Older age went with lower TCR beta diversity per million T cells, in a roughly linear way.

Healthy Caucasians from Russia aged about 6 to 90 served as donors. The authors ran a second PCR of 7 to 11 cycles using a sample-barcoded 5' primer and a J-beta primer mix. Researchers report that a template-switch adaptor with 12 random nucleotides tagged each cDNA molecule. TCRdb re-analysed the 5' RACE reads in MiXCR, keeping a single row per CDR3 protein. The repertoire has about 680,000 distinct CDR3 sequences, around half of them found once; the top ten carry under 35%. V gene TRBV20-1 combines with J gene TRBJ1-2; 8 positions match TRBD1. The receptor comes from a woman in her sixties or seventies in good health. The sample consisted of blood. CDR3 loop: CSAATGQAKNYGYTF. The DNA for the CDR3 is TGCAGTGCTGCAACGGGACAGGCTAAAAACTATGGCTACACCTTC.